The sequence of this T cell receptor beta chain was determined in a study of shared clonotypes between healthy human individuals. Study-wide findings and caveats: In having few donors, the study represented limited genetic and exposure-history diversity.

Germline loops: CDR1 SNHLY, CDR2 FYNNEI. Unmatched junction bases numbered 5, after V lost 11 bases and J lost 3 bases. This CDR3 has 12 amino acids. Sorted-subset replicate PCRs used about 200 ng DNA, about 30,000 T cell genomes. The repertoire was sequenced with immunoSEQ multiplex PCR; TCRdb's copy has only in-frame clones and lacks some. Of under 200,000 clones in the sample, 90% to 95% were seen once. With regard to this clone: The target antigen is unknown.

The receptor's source is a woman aged 25 to 45 in good health. Sequences were obtained from naive CD4+ T cells sorted from blood. Described subset: CD45RA+ positively selected. V gene TRBV2 combines with J gene TRBJ1-1; 8 positions agree with TRBD1. The CDR3 reads CAGNRGDTEAFF. Written as DNA, the CDR3 is TGTGCCGGAAACAGGGGGGACACTGAAGCTTTCTTT.